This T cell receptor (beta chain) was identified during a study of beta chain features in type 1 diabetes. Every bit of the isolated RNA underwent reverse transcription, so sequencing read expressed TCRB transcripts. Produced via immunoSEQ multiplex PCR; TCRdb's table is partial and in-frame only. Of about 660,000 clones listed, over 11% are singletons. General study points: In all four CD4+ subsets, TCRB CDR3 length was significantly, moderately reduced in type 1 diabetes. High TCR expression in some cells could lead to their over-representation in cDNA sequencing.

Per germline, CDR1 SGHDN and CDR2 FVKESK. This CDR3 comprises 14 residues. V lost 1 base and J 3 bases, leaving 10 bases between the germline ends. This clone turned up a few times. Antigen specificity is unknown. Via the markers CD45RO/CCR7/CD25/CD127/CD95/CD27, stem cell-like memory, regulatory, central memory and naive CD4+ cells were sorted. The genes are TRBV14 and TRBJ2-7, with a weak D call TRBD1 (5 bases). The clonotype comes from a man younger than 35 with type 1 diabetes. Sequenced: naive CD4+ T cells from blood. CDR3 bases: TGTGCCAGCAGCCAAGGACAGACCTACTACGAGCAGTACTTC. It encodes CASSQGQTYYEQYF.